This T cell receptor (beta chain) was documented in a study of shared clonotypes between healthy human individuals. Turning to this clone: Its antigen is unknown.

This table comes from immunoSEQ multiplex PCR, and its TCRdb copy is limited to in-frame clones, with some not included. The sample holds approximately 1.5 million clones; around 98.5% are singletons and the top ten take around 0.38%. Regarding the study as a whole: Depth was large, yet rarefaction showed that sorted-subset sequencing was incomplete.

Germline lookup yields CDR1 MNHNY and CDR2 SVGAGI (reference sequence). The length of the CDR3 is 16 residues. V lost 0 bases to trimming and J lost 1 base, with 13 bases between them. The chain links TRBV6-6 to TRBJ2-7, with D unresolved. The sample taken for sequencing was naive CD4+ T cells sorted from blood. Regarding subset: CD45RA+ positively selected. The receptor was derived from a man in his thirties or forties in good health. The CDR3, as DNA: TGTGCCAGCAGTTACTCAGGCCTGAAACAATCCTACGAGCAGTACTTC. Its protein is CASSYSGLKQSYEQYF.